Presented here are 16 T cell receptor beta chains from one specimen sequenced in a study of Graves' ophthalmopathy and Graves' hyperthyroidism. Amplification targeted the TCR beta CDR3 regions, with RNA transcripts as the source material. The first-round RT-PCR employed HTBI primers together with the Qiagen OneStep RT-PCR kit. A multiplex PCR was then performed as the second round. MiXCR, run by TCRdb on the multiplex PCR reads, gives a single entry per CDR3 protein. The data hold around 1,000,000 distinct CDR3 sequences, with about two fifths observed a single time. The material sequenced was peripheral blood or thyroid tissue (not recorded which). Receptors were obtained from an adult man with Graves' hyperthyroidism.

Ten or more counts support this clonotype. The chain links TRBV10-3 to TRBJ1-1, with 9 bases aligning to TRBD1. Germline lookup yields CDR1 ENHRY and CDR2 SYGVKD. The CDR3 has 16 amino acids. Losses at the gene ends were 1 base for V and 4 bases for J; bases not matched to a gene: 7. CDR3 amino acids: CAISELPQDRGTEAFF. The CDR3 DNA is TGTGCCATCAGTGAGTTACCCCAGGACAGGGGCACTGAAGCTTTCTTT.

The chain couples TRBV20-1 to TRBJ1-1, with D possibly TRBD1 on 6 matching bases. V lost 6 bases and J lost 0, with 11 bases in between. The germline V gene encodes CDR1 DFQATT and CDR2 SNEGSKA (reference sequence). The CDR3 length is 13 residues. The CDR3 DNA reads TGCAGTGCCCCGGGACATATGAACACTGAAGCTTTCTTT. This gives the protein CSAPGHMNTEAFF.

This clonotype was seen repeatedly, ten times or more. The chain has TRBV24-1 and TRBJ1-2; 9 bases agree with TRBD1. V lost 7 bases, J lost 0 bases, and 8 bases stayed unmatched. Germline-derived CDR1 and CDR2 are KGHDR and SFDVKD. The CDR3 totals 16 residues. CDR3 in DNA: TGTGCCACCAGCGCCGGGACAGGGCGAGCTAACTATGGCTACACCTTC. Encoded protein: CATSAGTGRANYGYTF.

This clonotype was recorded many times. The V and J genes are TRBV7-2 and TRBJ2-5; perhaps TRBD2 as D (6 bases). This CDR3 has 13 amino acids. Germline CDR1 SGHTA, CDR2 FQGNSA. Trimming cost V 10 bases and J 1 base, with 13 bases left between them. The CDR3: CATGRDVQETQYF. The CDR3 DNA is TGTGCCACCGGGCGGGACGTCCAAGAGACCCAGTACTTC. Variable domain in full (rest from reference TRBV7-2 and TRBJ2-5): GAGVSQSPSNKVTEKGKDVELRCDPISGHTALYWYRQSLGQGLEFLIYFQGNSAPDKSGLPSDRFSAERTGGSVSTLTIQRTQQEDSAVYLCATGRDVQETQYFGPGTRLLVL.

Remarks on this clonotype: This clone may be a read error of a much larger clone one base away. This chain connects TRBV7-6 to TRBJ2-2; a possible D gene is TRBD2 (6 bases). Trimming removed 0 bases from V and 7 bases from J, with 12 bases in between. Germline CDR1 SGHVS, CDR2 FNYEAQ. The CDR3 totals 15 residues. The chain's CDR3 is CASSLAGTEVGELFF. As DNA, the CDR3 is TGTGCCAGCAGCTTAGCGGGGACTGAGGTCGGGGAGCTGTTTTTT.

This chain's CDR3 is CAISTGLAGEKLFF. In DNA form, the CDR3 reads TGTGCCATCAGCACCGGACTAGCGGGGGAAAAACTGTTTTTT. The chain combines TRBV10-3 with TRBJ1-4; the D is unclear. V was trimmed by 6 bases and J by 8 bases, leaving 16 bases between them. The CDR3 totals 14 residues. In germline, CDR1 is ENHRY, CDR2 SYGVKD.

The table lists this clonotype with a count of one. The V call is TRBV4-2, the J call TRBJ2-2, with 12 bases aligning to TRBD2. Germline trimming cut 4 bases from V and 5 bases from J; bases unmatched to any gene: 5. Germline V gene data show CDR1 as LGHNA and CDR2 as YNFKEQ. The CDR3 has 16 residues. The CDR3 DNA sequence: TGTGCCAGCAGCCGGACTAGCGGGGCTGGTACCGGGGAGCTGTTTTTT. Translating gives CASSRTSGAGTGELFF.

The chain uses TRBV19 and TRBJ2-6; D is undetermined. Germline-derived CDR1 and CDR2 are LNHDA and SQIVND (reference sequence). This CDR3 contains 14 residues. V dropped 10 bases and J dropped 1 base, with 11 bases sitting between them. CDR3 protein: CATCPYSGANVLTF. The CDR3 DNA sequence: TGTGCCACCTGTCCCTATTCTGGGGCCAACGTCCTGACTTTC. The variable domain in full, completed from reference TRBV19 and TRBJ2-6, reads DGGITQSPKYLFRKEGQNVTLSCEQNLNHDAMYWYRQDPGQGLRLIYYSQIVNDFQKGDIAEGYSVSREKKESFPLTVTSAQKNPTAFYLCATCPYSGANVLTFGAGSRLTVL.

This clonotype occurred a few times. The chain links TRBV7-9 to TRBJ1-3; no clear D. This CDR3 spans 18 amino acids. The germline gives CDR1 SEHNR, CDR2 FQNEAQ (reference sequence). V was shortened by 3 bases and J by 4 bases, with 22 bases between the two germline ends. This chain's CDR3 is CASSFDRYSVLLGNTIYF. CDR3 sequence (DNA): TGTGCCAGCAGCTTTGATCGGTACAGCGTCCTGTTGGGAAACACCATATATTTT.

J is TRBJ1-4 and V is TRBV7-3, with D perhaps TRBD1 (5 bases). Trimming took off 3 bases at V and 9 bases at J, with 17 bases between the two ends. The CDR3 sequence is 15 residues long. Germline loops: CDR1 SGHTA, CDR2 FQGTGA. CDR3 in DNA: TGTGCCAGCAGCTTGCAGGGATCGTCCGCTCAAAAACTGTTTTTT. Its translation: CASSLQGSSAQKLFF.

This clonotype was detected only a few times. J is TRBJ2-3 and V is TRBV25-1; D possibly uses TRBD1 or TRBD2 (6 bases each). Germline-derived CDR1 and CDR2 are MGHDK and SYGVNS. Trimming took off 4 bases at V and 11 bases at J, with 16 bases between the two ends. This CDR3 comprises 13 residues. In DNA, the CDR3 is TGTGCCAGCAGTGGGGACCGGGGGCCCAGGCAGTATTTT. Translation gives CASSGDRGPRQYF.

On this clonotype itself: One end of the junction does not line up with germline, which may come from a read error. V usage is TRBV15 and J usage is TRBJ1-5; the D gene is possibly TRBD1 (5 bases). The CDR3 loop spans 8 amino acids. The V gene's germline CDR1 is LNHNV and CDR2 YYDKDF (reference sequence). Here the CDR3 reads CATRFQGF. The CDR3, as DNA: TGTGCCACCAGGTTCCAGGGTTTT.

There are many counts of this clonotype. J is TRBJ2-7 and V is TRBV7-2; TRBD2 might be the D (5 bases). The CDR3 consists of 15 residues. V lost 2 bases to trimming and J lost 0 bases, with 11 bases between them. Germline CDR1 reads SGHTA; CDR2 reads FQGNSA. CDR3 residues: CASSLLDSRSYEQYF. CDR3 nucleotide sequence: TGTGCCAGCAGCTTATTGGACTCGCGCTCCTACGAGCAGTACTTC.

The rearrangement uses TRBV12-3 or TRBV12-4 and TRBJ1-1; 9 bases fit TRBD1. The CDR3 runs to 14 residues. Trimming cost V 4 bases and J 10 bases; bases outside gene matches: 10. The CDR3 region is CASSWPGQGYGAFF. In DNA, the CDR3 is TGTGCCAGCAGTTGGCCGGGACAGGGTTATGGAGCTTTCTTT.

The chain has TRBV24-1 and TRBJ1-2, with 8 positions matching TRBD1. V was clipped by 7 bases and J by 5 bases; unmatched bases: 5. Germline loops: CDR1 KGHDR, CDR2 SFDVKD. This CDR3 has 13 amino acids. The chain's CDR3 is CATSEDRAYGYTF. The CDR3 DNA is TGTGCCACCAGCGAGGACAGGGCTTATGGCTACACCTTC.

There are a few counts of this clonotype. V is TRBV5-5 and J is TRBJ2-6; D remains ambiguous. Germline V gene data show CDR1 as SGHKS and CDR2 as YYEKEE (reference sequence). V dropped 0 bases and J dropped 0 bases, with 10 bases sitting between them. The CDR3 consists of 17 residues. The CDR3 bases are TGTGCCAGCAGCTTGGTGGGGTACAGCTCTGGGGCCAACGTCCTGACTTTC. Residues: CASSLVGYSSGANVLTF.